The sequence of this T cell receptor (beta chain) was determined in a study of cytomegalovirus exposure and HLA in healthy donors. Whole-study results and caveats: Confirmation was obtained in vitro that three CMV-associated chains are specific for CMV antigens.

PCR amplification relied on 60 Vbeta primers (plus 13 Jbeta primers). Data came from immunoSEQ multiplex PCR; TCRdb stores just in-frame clones and leaves some out. The sample table includes roughly 75,000 clones. CDR1 is LGHNA and CDR2 is YSLEER in the germline V gene. CDR3 length: 14 amino acids. V lost 1 base and J 5 bases, leaving 12 bases between the germline ends. Concerning this clone: The antigen remains unidentified.

The chain has TRBV4-3 and TRBJ2-7; D ambiguous. The receptor comes from a middle-aged man in good health and CMV-seronegative. Specimen: PBMCs. The CDR3 loop is CASSQGEMFDEQYF. DNA of the CDR3: TGCGCCAGCAGCCAAGGAGAAATGTTCGACGAGCAGTACTTC.